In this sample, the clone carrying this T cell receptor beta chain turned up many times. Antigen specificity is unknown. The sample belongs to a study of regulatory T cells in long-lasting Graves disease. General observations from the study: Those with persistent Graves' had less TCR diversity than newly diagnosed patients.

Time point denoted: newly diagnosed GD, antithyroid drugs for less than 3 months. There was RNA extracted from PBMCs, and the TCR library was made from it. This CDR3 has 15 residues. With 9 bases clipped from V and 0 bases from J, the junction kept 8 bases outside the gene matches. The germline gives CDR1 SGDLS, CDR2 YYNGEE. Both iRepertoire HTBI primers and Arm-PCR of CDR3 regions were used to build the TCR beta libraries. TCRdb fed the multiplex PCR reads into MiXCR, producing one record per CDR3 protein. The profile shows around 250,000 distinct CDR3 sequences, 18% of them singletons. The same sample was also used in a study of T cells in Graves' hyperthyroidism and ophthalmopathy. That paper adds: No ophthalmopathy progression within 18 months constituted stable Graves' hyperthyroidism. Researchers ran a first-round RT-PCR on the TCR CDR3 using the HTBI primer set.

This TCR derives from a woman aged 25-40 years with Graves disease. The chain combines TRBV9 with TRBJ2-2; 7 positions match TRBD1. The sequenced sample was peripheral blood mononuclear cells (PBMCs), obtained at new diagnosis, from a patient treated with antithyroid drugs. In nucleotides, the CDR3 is TGTGCCACCTCCCGAGGGGGCGCGAACACCGGGGAGCTGTTTTTT. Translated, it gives CATSRGGANTGELFF.